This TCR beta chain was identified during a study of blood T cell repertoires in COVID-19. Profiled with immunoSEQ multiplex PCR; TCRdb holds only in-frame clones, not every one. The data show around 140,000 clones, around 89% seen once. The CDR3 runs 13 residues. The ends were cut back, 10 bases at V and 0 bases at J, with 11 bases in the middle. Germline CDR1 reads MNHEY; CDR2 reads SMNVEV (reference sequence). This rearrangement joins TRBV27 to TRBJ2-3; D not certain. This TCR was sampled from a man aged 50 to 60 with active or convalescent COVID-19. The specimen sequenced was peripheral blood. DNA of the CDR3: TGTGCCACCCGGTCATTAAGCACAGATACGCAGTATTTT. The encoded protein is CATRSLSTDTQYF.